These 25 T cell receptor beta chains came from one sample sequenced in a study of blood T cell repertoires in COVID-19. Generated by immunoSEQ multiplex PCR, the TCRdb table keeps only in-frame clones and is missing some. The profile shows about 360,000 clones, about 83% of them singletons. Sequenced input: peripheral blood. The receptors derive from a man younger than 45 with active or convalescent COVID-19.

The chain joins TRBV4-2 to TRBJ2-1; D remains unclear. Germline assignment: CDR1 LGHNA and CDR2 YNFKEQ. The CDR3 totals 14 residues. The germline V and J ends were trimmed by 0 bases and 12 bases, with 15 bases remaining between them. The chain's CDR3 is CASSQDDVLVGQFF. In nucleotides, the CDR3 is TGTGCCAGCAGCCAAGATGATGTTCTGGTCGGGCAGTTCTTC.

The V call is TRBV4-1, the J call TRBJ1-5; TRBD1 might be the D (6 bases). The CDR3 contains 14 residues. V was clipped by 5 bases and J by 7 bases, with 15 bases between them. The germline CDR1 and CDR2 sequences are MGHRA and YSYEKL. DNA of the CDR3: TGCGCCAGCAGCGAACGACAGGCGTGGCAGCCCCAGCATTTT. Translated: CASSERQAWQPQHF.

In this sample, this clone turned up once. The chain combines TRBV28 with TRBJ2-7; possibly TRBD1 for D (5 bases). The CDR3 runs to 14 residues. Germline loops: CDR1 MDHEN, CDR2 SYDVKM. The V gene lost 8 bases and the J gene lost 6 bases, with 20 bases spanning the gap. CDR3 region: CASSTPSAGIEQYF. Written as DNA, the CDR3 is TGTGCCAGCTCGACCCCCTCGGCAGGGATCGAGCAGTACTTC. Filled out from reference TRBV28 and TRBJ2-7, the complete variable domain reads DVKVTQSSRYLVKRTGEKVFLECVQDMDHENMFWYRQDPGLGLRLIYFSYDVKMKEKGDIPEGYSVSREKKERFSLILESASTNQTSMYLCASSTPSAGIEQYFGPGTRLTVT.

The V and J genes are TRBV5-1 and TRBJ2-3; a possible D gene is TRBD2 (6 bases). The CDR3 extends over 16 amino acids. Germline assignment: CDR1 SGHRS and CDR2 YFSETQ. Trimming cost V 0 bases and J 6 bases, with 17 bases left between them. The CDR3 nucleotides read TGCGCCAGCAGCTTGGCCGGGTGGAAGCGGGCGGATACGCAGTATTTT. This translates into CASSLAGWKRADTQYF.

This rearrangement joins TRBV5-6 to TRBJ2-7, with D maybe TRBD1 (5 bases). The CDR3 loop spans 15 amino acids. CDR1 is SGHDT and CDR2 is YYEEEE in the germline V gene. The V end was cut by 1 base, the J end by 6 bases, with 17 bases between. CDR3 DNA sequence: TGTGCCAGCAGCTTGAAAACAACACCTAGGGGCGAGCAGTACTTC. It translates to CASSLKTTPRGEQYF.

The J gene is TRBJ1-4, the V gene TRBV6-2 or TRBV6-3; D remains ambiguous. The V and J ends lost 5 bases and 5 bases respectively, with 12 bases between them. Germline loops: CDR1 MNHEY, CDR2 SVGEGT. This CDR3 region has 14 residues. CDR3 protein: CASSRPGSNEKLFF. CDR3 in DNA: TGTGCCAGCAGTCGCCCGGGATCGAATGAAAAACTGTTTTTT.

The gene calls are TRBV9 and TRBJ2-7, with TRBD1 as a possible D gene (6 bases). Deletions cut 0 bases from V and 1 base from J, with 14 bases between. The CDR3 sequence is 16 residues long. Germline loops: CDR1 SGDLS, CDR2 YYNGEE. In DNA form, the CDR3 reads TGTGCCAGCAGCGTAGGAGAGGGGGTGCCTTCCTACGAGCAGTACTTC. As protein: CASSVGEGVPSYEQYF.

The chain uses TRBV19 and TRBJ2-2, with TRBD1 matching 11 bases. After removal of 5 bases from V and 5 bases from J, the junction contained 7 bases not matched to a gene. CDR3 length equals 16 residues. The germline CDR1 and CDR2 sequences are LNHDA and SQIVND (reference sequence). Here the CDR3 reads CASSSGQGAGTGELFF. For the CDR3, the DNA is TGTGCCAGTAGTTCTGGACAGGGGGCAGGGACCGGGGAGCTGTTTTTT.

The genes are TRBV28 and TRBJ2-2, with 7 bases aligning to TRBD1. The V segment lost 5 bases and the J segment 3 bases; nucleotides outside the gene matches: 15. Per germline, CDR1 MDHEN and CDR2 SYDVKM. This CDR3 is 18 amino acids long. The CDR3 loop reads CASSPASQTGLDTGELFF. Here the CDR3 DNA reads TGTGCCAGCAGTCCAGCCTCTCAGACAGGGTTGGACACCGGGGAGCTGTTTTTT.

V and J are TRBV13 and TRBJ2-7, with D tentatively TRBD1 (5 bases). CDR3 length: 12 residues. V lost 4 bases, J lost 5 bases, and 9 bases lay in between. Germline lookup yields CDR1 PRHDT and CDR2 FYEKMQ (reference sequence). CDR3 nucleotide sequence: TGTGCCAGCAGCTCCAGGGTTAACGAGCAGTACTTC. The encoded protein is CASSSRVNEQYF.

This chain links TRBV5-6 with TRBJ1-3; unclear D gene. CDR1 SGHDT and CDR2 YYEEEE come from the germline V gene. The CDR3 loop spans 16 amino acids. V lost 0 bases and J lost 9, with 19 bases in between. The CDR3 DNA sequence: TGTGCCAGCAGCTTGGGGGGAGCGGTGACCGGTGGCACCATATATTTT. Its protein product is CASSLGGAVTGGTIYF.

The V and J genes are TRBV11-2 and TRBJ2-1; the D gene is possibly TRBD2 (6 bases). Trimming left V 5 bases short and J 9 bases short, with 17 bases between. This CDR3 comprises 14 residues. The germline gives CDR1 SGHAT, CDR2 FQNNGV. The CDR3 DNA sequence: TGTGCCAGCAGCCCCCGGAGGGGTTGGGGTGAGCAGTTCTTC. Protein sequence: CASSPRRGWGEQFF.

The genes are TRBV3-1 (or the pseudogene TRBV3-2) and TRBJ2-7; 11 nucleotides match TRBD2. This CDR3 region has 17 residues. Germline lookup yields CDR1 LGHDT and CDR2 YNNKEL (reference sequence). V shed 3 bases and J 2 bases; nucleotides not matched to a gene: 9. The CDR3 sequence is CASSHPPGTSGTYEQYF. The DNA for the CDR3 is TGTGCCAGCAGCCACCCTCCCGGGACTAGCGGAACCTACGAGCAGTACTTC.

CDR3 in DNA: TGTGCCAGCAGCTTAGACCTAGCCCGCACAGATACGCAGTATTTT. It specifies CASSLDLARTDTQYF. The chain employs TRBV11-2 and TRBJ2-3, with D tentatively TRBD2 (5 bases). The CDR3 is 15 amino acids. Germline V gene data show CDR1 as SGHAT and CDR2 as FQNNGV. V dropped 0 bases and J dropped 1 base, with 8 bases sitting between them.

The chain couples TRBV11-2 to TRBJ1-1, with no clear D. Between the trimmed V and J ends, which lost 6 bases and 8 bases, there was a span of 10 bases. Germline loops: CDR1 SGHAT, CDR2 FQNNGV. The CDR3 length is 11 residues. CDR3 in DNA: TGTGCCAGCAGATCGAGCCACGAAGCTTTCTTT. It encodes CASRSSHEAFF. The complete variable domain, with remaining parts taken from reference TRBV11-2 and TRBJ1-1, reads EAGVAQSPRYKIIEKRQSVAFWCNPISGHATLYWYQQILGQGPKLLIQFQNNGVVDDSQLPKDRFSAERLKGVDSTLKIQPAKLEDSAVYLCASRSSHEAFFGQGTRLTVV.

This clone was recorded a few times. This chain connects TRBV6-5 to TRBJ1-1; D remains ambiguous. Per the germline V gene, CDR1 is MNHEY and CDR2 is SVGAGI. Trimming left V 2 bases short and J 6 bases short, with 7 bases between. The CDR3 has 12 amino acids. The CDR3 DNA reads TGTGCCAGCAGTTACGCGAGGTCTGAAGCTTTCTTT. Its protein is CASSYARSEAFF.

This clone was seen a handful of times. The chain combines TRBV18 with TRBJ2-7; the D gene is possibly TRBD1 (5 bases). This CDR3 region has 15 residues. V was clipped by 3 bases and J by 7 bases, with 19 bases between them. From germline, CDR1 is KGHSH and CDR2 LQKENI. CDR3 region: CASSPSWQGFGEQYF. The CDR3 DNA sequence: TGTGCCAGCTCACCGTCTTGGCAGGGATTTGGTGAGCAGTACTTC.

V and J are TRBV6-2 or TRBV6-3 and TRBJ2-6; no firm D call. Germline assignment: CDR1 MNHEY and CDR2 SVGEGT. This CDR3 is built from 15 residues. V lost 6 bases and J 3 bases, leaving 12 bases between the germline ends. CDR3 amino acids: CASSRESYGANVLTF. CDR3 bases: TGTGCCAGCAGCCGAGAATCGTATGGGGCCAACGTCCTGACTTTC.

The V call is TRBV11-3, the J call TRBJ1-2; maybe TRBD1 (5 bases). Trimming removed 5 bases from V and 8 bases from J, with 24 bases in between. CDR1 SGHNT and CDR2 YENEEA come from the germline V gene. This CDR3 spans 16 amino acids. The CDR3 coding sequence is TGTGCCAGCAGCGGTTCCCTCGATCGGGGGATTCAGGGCTACACCTTC. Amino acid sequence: CASSGSLDRGIQGYTF.

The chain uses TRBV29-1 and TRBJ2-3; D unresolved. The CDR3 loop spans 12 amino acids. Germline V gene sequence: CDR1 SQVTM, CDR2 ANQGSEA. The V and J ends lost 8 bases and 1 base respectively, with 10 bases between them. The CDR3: CSISEGTDTQYF. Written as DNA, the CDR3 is TGCAGCATCAGCGAGGGCACAGATACGCAGTATTTT.

The DNA of the CDR3 is TGTGCCAGCAGCTTGGATCAGGGTAGTAATCAGCCCCAGCATTTT. It translates to CASSLDQGSNQPQHF. The chain is built from TRBV5-4 and TRBJ1-5; a weak D match, TRBD1 (5 bases). The CDR3 covers 15 residues. V shed 0 bases and J shed 4 bases, with 11 bases lying between them. In germline, CDR1 is SGHNT, CDR2 YYREEE (reference sequence). The variable domain in full, completed from reference TRBV5-4 and TRBJ1-5, reads ETGVTQSPTHLIKTRGQQVTLRCSSQSGHNTVSWYQQALGQGPQFIFQYYREEENGRGNFPPRFSGLQFPNYSSELNVNALELDDSALYLCASSLDQGSNQPQHFGDGTRLSIL.

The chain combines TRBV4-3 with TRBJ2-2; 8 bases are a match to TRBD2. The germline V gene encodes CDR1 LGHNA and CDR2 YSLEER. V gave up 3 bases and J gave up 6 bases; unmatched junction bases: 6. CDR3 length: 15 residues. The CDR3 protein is CASSQTRGVAGELFF. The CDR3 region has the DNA TGCGCCAGCAGCCAGACGCGGGGGGTAGCCGGGGAGCTGTTTTTT.

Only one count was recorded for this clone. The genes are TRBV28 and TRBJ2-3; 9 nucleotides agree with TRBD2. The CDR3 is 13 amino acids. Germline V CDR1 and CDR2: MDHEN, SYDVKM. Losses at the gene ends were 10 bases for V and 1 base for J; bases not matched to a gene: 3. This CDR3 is CATASGGTDTQYF. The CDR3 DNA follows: TGTGCCACGGCTAGCGGGGGCACAGATACGCAGTATTTT.

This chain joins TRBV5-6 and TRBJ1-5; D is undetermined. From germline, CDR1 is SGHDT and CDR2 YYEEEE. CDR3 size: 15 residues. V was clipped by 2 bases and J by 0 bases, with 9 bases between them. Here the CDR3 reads CASSLSGYSNQPQHF. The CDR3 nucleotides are TGTGCCAGCAGCTTAAGCGGTTATAGCAATCAGCCCCAGCATTTT.

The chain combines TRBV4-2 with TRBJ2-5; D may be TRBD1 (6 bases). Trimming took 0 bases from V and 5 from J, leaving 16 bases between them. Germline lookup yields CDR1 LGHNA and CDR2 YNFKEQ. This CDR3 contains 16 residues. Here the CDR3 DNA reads TGTGCCAGCAGCCAAGATGCACAGGGTATGTGGGAGACCCAGTACTTC. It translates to CASSQDAQGMWETQYF.